This T cell receptor beta chain comes out of a study of cytomegalovirus exposure and HLA in healthy donors. About this clone itself: The antigen is not known.

Primers included in the PCR were 60 Vbeta and 13 Jbeta primers. TCRdb's table, derived via immunoSEQ multiplex PCR, lists solely in-frame clones and lacks some. The repertoire holds about 200,000 clones, with about 86% as singletons. Study outcomes and limitations: The productive fraction for most TCR beta V segments was about 87% or about 30% in an earlier analysis. Common viral pathogens seemed to be connected with several of the most significant clusters, according to a later analysis.

The V end lost 2 bases, the J end lost 8 bases, and 11 bases lay between the germline ends. Germline V gives CDR1 SGHRS, CDR2 YFSETQ. The length of the CDR3 is 13 residues. The chain joins TRBV5-1 to TRBJ2-1; D perhaps matches TRBD2 (6 bases). The receptor comes from a woman in her 30s in good health and CMV-seronegative. Sequences were obtained from PBMCs. The CDR3 sequence is CASSFSGGDEQFF. In DNA form, the CDR3 reads TGCGCCAGCAGCTTTAGCGGCGGAGATGAGCAGTTCTTC. Full variable domain (remainder filled in from reference TRBV5-1 and TRBJ2-1): KAGVTQTPRYLIKTRGQQVTLSCSPISGHRSVSWYQQTPGQGLQFLFEYFSETQRNKGNFPGRFSGRQFSNSRSEMNVSTLELGDSALYLCASSFSGGDEQFFGPGTRLTVL.